Each of the 13 T cell receptor beta chains below was sequenced from the same sample in a study of shared clonotypes between healthy human individuals. Produced via immunoSEQ multiplex PCR; TCRdb's table is partial and in-frame only. The sample carries 2 million to 2.5 million clones, roughly 93% recorded once. Sequencing used naive CD4+ T cells from PBMCs. Indicated subset: CD45RA+ positively selected. The receptors were sampled from a man aged 18 to 30 in good health. Some clones in this sample may be carry-over from other donors' samples.

This clone was seen a handful of times. The same CDR3 arises from other DNA sequences in this sample as well. The CDR3 DNA is TGTGCCAGCAGCCAAGTTGGGGGGAACACTGAAGCTTTCTTT. It encodes CASSQVGGNTEAFF. The chain joins TRBV4-2 to TRBJ1-1; D possibly corresponds to TRBD1 (5 bases). The germline gives CDR1 LGHNA, CDR2 YNFKEQ. The CDR3 consists of 14 residues. The ends were cut back, 1 base at V and 1 base at J, with 7 bases in the middle.

The gene calls are TRBV11-2 and TRBJ2-1, with D possibly being TRBD1 (5 bases). Germline V gene sequence: CDR1 SGHAT, CDR2 FQNNGV. The CDR3 is made up of 15 amino acids. V lost 5 bases and J lost 5, with 16 bases in between. Written as DNA, the CDR3 is TGTGCCAGCAGCCCCAGGGATCGGCTAGACAATGAGCAGTTCTTC. This sequence encodes CASSPRDRLDNEQFF.

The chain is built from TRBV19 and TRBJ2-7; 12 nucleotides match TRBD2. This CDR3 is built from 14 residues. Germline CDR1 reads LNHDA; CDR2 reads SQIVND (reference sequence). The V and J ends lost 6 bases and 2 bases, in that order; junction bases with no gene match: 2. The CDR3 region is CASRPSGRAYEQYF. The CDR3 DNA sequence: TGTGCCAGTAGGCCTAGCGGGAGGGCCTACGAGCAGTACTTC. The full variable domain, in which reference TRBV19 and TRBJ2-7 provide the parts outside the CDR3, is DGGITQSPKYLFRKEGQNVTLSCEQNLNHDAMYWYRQDPGQGLRLIYYSQIVNDFQKGDIAEGYSVSREKKESFPLTVTSAQKNPTAFYLCASRPSGRAYEQYFGPGTRLTVT.

Here the CDR3 reads CASSSRGDGYTF. The CDR3 nucleotides read TGTGCCAGCAGCTCCCGGGGTGATGGCTACACCTTC. The chain uses TRBV7-2 and TRBJ1-2; D not resolved. The germline V and J ends were trimmed by 4 bases and 6 bases, with 9 bases remaining between them. CDR3 length: 12 residues. The germline CDR1 and CDR2 sequences are SGHTA and FQGNSA.

The V and J genes are TRBV15 and TRBJ1-5; D is ambiguous. V lost 8 bases, J lost 5 bases, and 10 bases lay in between. CDR1 LNHNV and CDR2 YYDKDF come from the germline V gene (reference sequence). This CDR3 region has 12 residues. The CDR3 region is CATPLVYQPQHF. The CDR3 region has the DNA TGTGCCACCCCCTTGGTCTATCAGCCCCAGCATTTT.

The rearrangement joins TRBV5-1 to TRBJ2-2; a weak D match, TRBD2 (6 bases). The CDR3 has 16 amino acids. V lost 2 bases and J lost 0, with 11 bases in between. The germline V gene has CDR1 SGHRS and CDR2 YFSETQ. The CDR3 spells CASSFTGTPNTGELFF. CDR3 in DNA: TGCGCCAGCAGCTTCACCGGGACTCCGAACACCGGGGAGCTGTTTTTT. The whole variable domain, remainder taken from reference TRBV5-1 and TRBJ2-2, is KAGVTQTPRYLIKTRGQQVTLSCSPISGHRSVSWYQQTPGQGLQFLFEYFSETQRNKGNFPGRFSGRQFSNSRSEMNVSTLELGDSALYLCASSFTGTPNTGELFFGEGSRLTVL.

The chain employs TRBV5-8 and TRBJ2-1; D unresolved. Trimming removed 1 base from V and 4 bases from J, with 12 bases in between. Per germline, CDR1 SGHTS and CDR2 YDEGEE. The CDR3 has 15 residues. The CDR3 coding sequence is TGTGCCAGCAGCTTGTGGCCAGGCTCTTACAATGAGCAGTTCTTC. Residues: CASSLWPGSYNEQFF. The full variable domain, rest sourced from reference TRBV5-8 and TRBJ2-1, is EAGVTQSPTHLIKTRGQQATLRCSPISGHTSVYWYQQALGLGLQFLLWYDEGEERNRGNFPPRFSGRQFPNYSSELNVNALELEDSALYLCASSLWPGSYNEQFFGPGTRLTVL.

The chain has TRBV28 and TRBJ1-2, with D unresolved. The V gene's germline CDR1 is MDHEN and CDR2 SYDVKM. This CDR3 has 12 amino acids. Trimming pared 10 bases from V and 1 base from J, leaving 10 bases between. The CDR3 sequence: CATRTYNYGYTF. The DNA of the CDR3 is TGTGCCACCCGAACCTATAACTATGGCTACACCTTC.

In its sample, this clone was seen once. The V call is TRBV7-8, the J call TRBJ1-2; D gene unclear. The germline CDR1 and CDR2 sequences are SGHVS and FQNEAQ. With 1 base removed from V and 2 bases from J, the gap between germline ends came to 14 bases. The CDR3 is 16 amino acids. The CDR3 nucleotides read TGTGCCAGCAGCTTAGGTCGGTGGCCGGTCAACTATGGCTACACCTTC. It translates to CASSLGRWPVNYGYTF. Full variable domain (missing parts from reference TRBV7-8 and TRBJ1-2): GAGVSQSPRYKVAKRGQDVALRCDPISGHVSLFWYQQALGQGPEFLTYFQNEAQLDKSGLPSDRFFAERPEGSVSTLKIQRTQQEDSAVYLCASSLGRWPVNYGYTFGSGTRLTVV.

On this clone: The sample has other DNA sequences that encode this CDR3 too. The chain recombines TRBV5-1 with TRBJ2-5, with 7 nucleotides matching TRBD2. The junction had 7 bases not matched to a gene; V was cut back by 5 bases and J by 3 bases. This CDR3 has 14 amino acids. Germline CDR1 reads SGHRS; CDR2 reads YFSETQ. The DNA of the CDR3 is TGCGCCAGCAGTTCGCCCAGCGGGGAAGAGACCCAGTACTTC. This codes for CASSSPSGEETQYF.

V usage is TRBV12-5 and J usage is TRBJ2-1; 9 bases map to TRBD2. The junction had 6 bases not matched to a gene; V was cut back by 2 bases and J by 4 bases. Germline V gives CDR1 LGHNT, CDR2 FRNRAP. CDR3 size: 16 residues. As DNA, the CDR3 is TGTGCTAGTGGTTTGACTACTAGCGGGCTTTACAATGAGCAGTTCTTC. The encoded protein is CASGLTTSGLYNEQFF.

The rearrangement links TRBV19 to TRBJ2-2; 12 bases are a match to TRBD2. The CDR3 has 17 amino acids. The germline gives CDR1 LNHDA, CDR2 SQIVND (reference sequence). J lost 5 bases, V lost 4 bases, and 8 bases had no gene match. The CDR3 DNA is TGTGCCAGTAGTAGTCAAATCGGGACTAGCGGGACCGGGGAGCTGTTTTTT. It codes for CASSSQIGTSGTGELFF.

The V call is TRBV29-1, the J call TRBJ2-3; 8 bases map to TRBD2. Germline V gene sequence: CDR1 SQVTM, CDR2 ANQGSEA. This CDR3 comprises 14 residues. The J segment lost 4 bases and the V segment lost 4 bases, leaving 7 bases of the junction unmatched. The CDR3 DNA sequence: TGCAGCGTTGTAAGGACTAGCAGCGCAGATACGCAGTATTTT. The encoded protein is CSVVRTSSADTQYF.